This record looks at one T cell receptor beta chain sequence and its context. Its antigen is as yet unknown. Per donor, one heparinised blood draw averaged approximately 120 mL. CD4+ naive, central memory, regulatory and stem cell-like memory cells were sorted via CD45RO/CCR7/CD25/CD127/CD95/CD27. These data belong to a study of beta chain features in type 1 diabetes. As every portion of the isolated RNA was reverse transcribed, the sequencing read expressed TCRB transcripts. The protocol was immunoSEQ multiplex PCR, while the TCRdb copy is restricted to in-frame clones and leaves out a portion. The table shows about 230,000 clones, with 9% to 10% occurring only once. Overall study findings and caveats: Moderately but significantly shorter TCRB CDR3s were found in Type 1 diabetes patients in all four CD4+ subsets.

The length of the CDR3 is 15 residues. With 5 bases clipped from V and 6 bases from J, the junction kept 6 bases outside the gene matches. The V gene's germline CDR1 is MNHEY and CDR2 SMNVEV (reference sequence). The chain combines TRBV27 with TRBJ2-1; 11 bases are shared with TRBD2. The sequencing input was naive CD4+ T cells from blood. This TCR derives from a woman between 18 and 30 years old in good health. CDR3 residues: CASSISGRVGNEQFF. DNA of the CDR3: TGTGCCAGCAGTATTAGCGGGAGGGTGGGCAATGAGCAGTTCTTC.